This T cell receptor (beta chain) came from a study of T cells in Graves' hyperthyroidism and ophthalmopathy. Study results and caveats: Also found in blood were most expanded thyroid clonotypes above 0.001.

Clinicians diagnosed patients from clinical symptoms, serum thyroxine and TRAb, thyroid ultrasound and orbital computed tomography. The source of the PBMCs was 10 ml of fresh peripheral blood. RNA transcripts were the template for amplifying TCR beta CDR3 regions. The primer set for the first-round RT-PCR of the TCR CDR3 was HTBI. TCRdb re-called the multiplex PCR reads through MiXCR, storing one row per CDR3 protein. The sample yields approximately 530,000 distinct CDR3 sequences, about 20% seen once. As concerns this clonotype: Its antigen remains unidentified.

This TCR came from a man between 40 and 49 years old with Graves' ophthalmopathy. Input material: blood.

CDR3: CASRLAGTSYGYTF. DNA of the CDR3: TGTGCCAGCCGCCTCGCCGGGACATCTTATGGCTACACCTTC. The genes are TRBV7-9 and TRBJ1-2, with D tentatively TRBD1 (6 bases). Germline values: CDR1 SEHNR, CDR2 FQNEAQ (reference sequence). The CDR3 length is 14 residues. V lost 8 bases, J lost 5 bases, and 18 bases lay in between.